Listed below are T cell receptor beta chains from one sample, sequenced in a study of cytomegalovirus exposure and HLA in healthy donors. Some clones are missing from TCRdb's copy, which holds only in-frame ones; the method was immunoSEQ multiplex PCR. The data show approximately 89,000 clones, with approximately 71% seen just once and less than 4.5% held by the top ten. Sequenced: PBMCs. Receptors originate from a young man in good health and CMV-seronegative. CDR3s include the opening cysteine and the closing phenylalanine or tryptophan. A D gene is named only where the DNA matches it firmly. Clone size is stated in some rows and not others, as once, few, many or a class when expanded.

d_call j_call clone_size v_call cdr3_aa cdr3_nt
- TRBJ2-1 - TRBV4-1 CASSQGPRESSYNEQFF TGCGCCAGCAGCCAAGGCCCCCGGGAGAGCTCCTACAATGAGCAGTTCTTC
- TRBJ2-7 - TRBV5-6 CASSLEGLLSYEQYF TGTGCCAGCAGCTTGGAGGGACTCCTCTCCTACGAGCAGTACTTC
- TRBJ2-1 - TRBV4-2 CASSQEGGRTYNEQFF TGTGCCAGCAGCCAAGAAGGGGGAAGGACCTACAATGAGCAGTTCTTC
TRBD1 TRBJ2-1 - TRBV28 CASSASGTASYNEQFF TGTGCCAGCAGTGCCTCCGGGACAGCCTCCTACAATGAGCAGTTCTTC
TRBD1 TRBJ2-7 once TRBV6-5 CASSRDRVYEQYF TGTGCCAGCAGTCGGGACAGGGTCTACGAGCAGTACTTC
TRBD1 TRBJ1-5 - TRBV19 CASRDRPSGNQPQHF TGTGCCAGTAGGGACAGGCCGTCGGGCAATCAGCCCCAGCATTTT
TRBD2 TRBJ2-3 few TRBV5-1 CASTQTSSTDTQYF TGCGCCAGCACTCAGACTAGCAGCACAGATACGCAGTATTTT
- TRBJ1-1 - TRBV6-1 CASSEFNRYTEAFF TGTGCCAGCAGTGAATTCAACAGATACACTGAAGCTTTCTTT
- TRBJ1-2 - TRBV18 CASSLSQAVNGYTF TGTGCCAGCTCACTATCACAGGCGGTAAATGGCTACACCTTC
- TRBJ2-7 - TRBV28 CASSLGAQGSSYEQYF TGTGCCAGCAGTTTGGGAGCCCAGGGGAGCTCCTACGAGCAGTACTTC
TRBD1 TRBJ1-1 - TRBV7-9 CASSARQGNTEAFF TGTGCCAGCAGCGCCCGACAGGGGAACACTGAAGCTTTCTTT
TRBD1 TRBJ1-2 - TRBV6-6 CASSSRGQPRGFGYTF TGTGCCAGCAGCTCTCGGGGACAGCCGAGGGGTTTTGGCTACACCTTC
TRBD1 TRBJ1-2 - TRBV7-2 CASSFFTGGGGGYTF TGTGCCAGCAGCTTCTTTACAGGGGGAGGGGGTGGCTACACCTTC
- TRBJ2-3 - TRBV4-1 CASSQLRGVSTDTQYF TGCGCCAGCAGCCAACTCCGCGGGGTTAGCACAGATACGCAGTATTTT
- TRBJ1-1 - TRBV18 CASSPISREAFF TGTGCCAGCTCACCAATTAGTCGTGAAGCTTTCTTT
- TRBJ2-3 - TRBV7-9 CASSPSLAGSTDTQYF TGTGCCAGCAGCCCCAGTTTAGCAGGGAGCACAGATACGCAGTATTTT
- TRBJ2-3 - TRBV30 CAWRVPGADTQYF TGTGCCTGGAGGGTACCCGGGGCAGATACGCAGTATTTT
- TRBJ2-1 - TRBV27 CASSRDIVYNEQFF TGTGCCAGCAGCCGGGACATCGTCTACAATGAGCAGTTCTTC
- TRBJ1-2 few TRBV21-1 CASTKWGGRGYTF TGTGCCAGCACCAAGTGGGGAGGGAGAGGCTACACCTTC
TRBD2 TRBJ2-5 once TRBV5-6 CASSNGGLAGLAGTQYF TGTGCCAGCAGCAACGGAGGACTAGCGGGACTAGCGGGGACCCAGTACTTC
TRBD1 TRBJ1-6 - TRBV30 CAWSGILHLTGTDNSPLHF TGTGCCTGGAGTGGAATTCTACACCTAACCGGGACAGATAATTCACCCCTCCACTTT
- TRBJ2-3 once TRBV27 CASSLRPSDTQYF TGTGCCAGCAGTTTACGTCCGTCAGATACGCAGTATTTT
- TRBJ2-1 once TRBV5-6 CASSLAVYNEQFF TGTGCCAGCAGCCTTGCGGTCTACAATGAGCAGTTCTTC
TRBD1 TRBJ2-1 - TRBV28 CASLPGQSYNEQFF TGTGCCAGCCTACCGGGACAGAGCTACAATGAGCAGTTCTTC
TRBD1 TRBJ2-7 - TRBV10-1 CASSRDSTYEQYF TGCGCCAGCAGCCGGGACAGCACCTACGAGCAGTACTTC
TRBD2 TRBJ2-2 - TRBV27 CASSLAGAGELFF TGTGCCAGCAGTTTGGCGGGGGCCGGGGAGCTGTTTTTT
TRBD2 TRBJ2-1 - TRBV6-1 CASSDPGTRSYNEQFF TGTGCCAGCAGTGACCCCGGGACTAGAAGCTACAATGAGCAGTTCTTC
- TRBJ2-7 - TRBV2 CASSEGQLSEQYF TGTGCCAGCAGTGAAGGACAGTTAAGCGAGCAGTACTTC
- TRBJ2-1 - TRBV7-2 CASSLGGSGSYNEQFF TGTGCCAGCAGCTTAGGCGGCAGCGGGTCCTACAATGAGCAGTTCTTC
- TRBJ2-7 - TRBV7-9 CASSLEGKSAHEQYF TGTGCCAGCAGCTTAGAGGGGAAATCGGCCCACGAGCAGTACTTC
TRBD1 TRBJ2-5 - TRBV27 CASSLRQDRVGTQYF TGTGCCAGCAGTTTACGACAAGACAGGGTAGGGACCCAGTACTTC
- TRBJ2-2 - TRBV5-1 CASSLELVGNTGELFF TGCGCCAGCAGCTTGGAACTAGTGGGGAACACCGGGGAGCTGTTTTTT
- TRBJ1-5 - TRBV10-3 CAISEPGGTRGAQPQHF TGTGCCATCAGTGAACCGGGGGGGACAAGGGGGGCTCAGCCCCAGCATTTT
TRBD2 TRBJ2-5 - TRBV19 CASSIVAGGRSAQYF TGTGCCAGTAGTATAGTAGCGGGGGGCCGATCGGCCCAGTACTTC
- TRBJ1-1 - TRBV9 CASSGTSGLPTEAFF TGTGCCAGCAGCGGGACCTCAGGGTTGCCCACTGAAGCTTTCTTT
TRBD1 TRBJ2-7 - TRBV30 CASRSGTGEIYEQYF TGTGCCTCACGGTCCGGGACAGGGGAAATCTACGAGCAGTACTTC
- TRBJ2-3 once TRBV10-3 CATLTTDTQYF TGTGCCACGCTGACTACAGATACGCAGTATTTT
TRBD1 TRBJ1-1 - TRBV4-1 CASSHRRGISGQGREDTEAFF TGCGCCAGCAGCCATCGAAGGGGTATCTCGGGACAGGGGAGAGAGGACACTGAAGCTTTCTTT
- TRBJ1-6 - TRBV4-2 CASSQEARVERDSPLHF TGTGCCAGCAGCCAAGAGGCCCGCGTAGAGAGGGATTCACCCCTCCACTTT
- TRBJ2-2 - TRBV12-5 CASGLVLRGPSDGGKGNTGELFF TGTGCTAGTGGTTTGGTACTCAGAGGACCGTCAGACGGGGGAAAAGGCAACACCGGGGAGCTGTTTTTT
- TRBJ2-1 - TRBV7-2 CASSLLSTSATNEQFF TGTGCCAGCAGCTTGCTTTCCACTAGTGCTACAAATGAGCAGTTCTTC
TRBD2 TRBJ2-1 - TRBV7-8 CASSLTASGPSWYNEQFF TGTGCCAGCAGCTTAACGGCTAGCGGGCCGTCGTGGTACAATGAGCAGTTCTTC
- TRBJ1-5 - TRBV6-4 CASSEGAGESQPQHF TGTGCCAGCAGTGAAGGGGCAGGGGAGAGTCAGCCCCAGCATTTT
- TRBJ1-5 - TRBV2 CASSEERWPQHF TGTGCCAGCAGTGAAGAGCGATGGCCCCAGCATTTT
- TRBJ1-5 - TRBV28 CASRESAGQPQHF TGTGCCAGCCGGGAATCCGCTGGGCAGCCCCAGCATTTT
- TRBJ1-2 - TRBV5-6 CASSSSGDLPPHRGYTF TGTGCCAGCAGCTCATCAGGGGACCTCCCTCCCCACAGGGGCTACACCTTC
- TRBJ2-2 - TRBV27 CASGYPTGISAGELFF TGTGCCAGCGGGTACCCAACAGGGATTAGCGCCGGGGAGCTGTTTTTT
- TRBJ2-7 few TRBV6-5 CASSEAWAGEQYF TGTGCCAGCAGTGAAGCATGGGCAGGCGAGCAGTACTTC